What follows are 15 T cell receptor beta chains derived from one specimen sequenced in a study of T cells in Graves' hyperthyroidism and ophthalmopathy. Authors of the study amplified TCR beta CDR3 regions from RNA transcripts. An initial round of RT-PCR targeting the TCR CDR3 relied on the HTBI primer set. In TCRdb, the multiplex PCR reads were re-called with MiXCR into one record per CDR3 protein. The sample holds 560,000 or so distinct CDR3 sequences, 35% to 55% seen once. Input material: peripheral blood or thyroid tissue (not recorded which). These receptors all come from a young woman with Graves' hyperthyroidism.

The CDR3 DNA follows: TGCAGTGCTAGTCCTCAGGGCAGGGCACAAGAGACCCAGTACTTC. Its translation is CSASPQGRAQETQYF. V is TRBV20-1 and J is TRBJ2-5, with D possibly being TRBD1 (5 bases). CDR3 size: 15 residues. The V and J ends lost 3 bases and 2 bases respectively, with 16 bases between them. Germline V gene lookup returns CDR1 DFQATT and CDR2 SNEGSKA (reference sequence).

In its sample, this clonotype was seen a few times. This sequence joins TRBV19 and TRBJ1-5; D not resolved. Between the trimmed V and J ends, which lost 4 bases and 1 base, there was a span of 8 bases. Germline V CDR1 and CDR2: LNHDA, SQIVND (reference sequence). The CDR3 spans 14 residues. Written as DNA, the CDR3 is TGTGCCAGTAGTAGACGGGGAAGCAATCAGCCCCAGCATTTT. Translated, it gives CASSRRGSNQPQHF.

V is TRBV10-3 and J is TRBJ2-5; maybe TRBD1 (6 bases). The V and J ends lost 7 bases and 3 bases respectively, with 15 bases between them. The CDR3 is 14 residues long. CDR1 and CDR2 (germline): ENHRY, SYGVKD. The CDR3 DNA reads as TGTGCCATCAACGGACAGAGGCGGGAAGAGACCCAGTACTTC. This codes for CAINGQRREETQYF.

This clonotype showed up just a few times. V usage is TRBV9 and J usage is TRBJ2-7; possible D gene TRBD1, 6 bases. From germline, CDR1 is SGDLS and CDR2 YYNGEE. The germline V and J ends were trimmed by 1 base and 6 bases, with 11 bases remaining between them. The CDR3 covers 13 residues. In nucleotides, the CDR3 is TGTGCCAGCAGCGTACCCCACAGGGCCGAGCAGTACTTC. The encoded protein is CASSVPHRAEQYF.

The rearrangement joins TRBV9 to TRBJ2-2, with D tentatively TRBD1 (6 bases). This CDR3 region has 13 residues. The ends were cut back, 5 bases at V and 8 bases at J, with 13 bases in the middle. The germline CDR1 and CDR2 sequences are SGDLS and YYNGEE. CDR3 in amino acids: CASSWNRAGELFF. In nucleotides, the CDR3 is TGTGCCAGCAGTTGGAACAGGGCTGGGGAGCTGTTTTTT.

In its sample, this clonotype was seen once. This chain connects TRBV2 to TRBJ2-7, with 9 bases lining up with TRBD1. TRBJ2-1 explains the end of the DNA better; the J call may be wrong. CDR1 SNHLY and CDR2 FYNNEI come from the germline V gene. This CDR3 comprises 13 residues. CDR3 loop: CATGTGTGNEQFF. CDR3 DNA sequence: TGTGCCACCGGGACAGGGACTGGAAATGAGCAGTTCTTC.

This chain connects TRBV12-3 or TRBV12-4 to TRBJ2-7, with D hard to call. This CDR3 has 13 residues. V lost 6 bases and J lost 5, with 14 bases in between. In DNA form, the CDR3 reads TGTGCCAGCAGATCACCCCGGTGGAACGAGCAGTACTTC. Amino acid sequence: CASRSPRWNEQYF.

The chain combines TRBV2 with TRBJ1-2; TRBD1 is a possible D gene (6 bases). The CDR3 contains 13 residues. V gave up 7 bases and J gave up 12 bases, with 21 bases separating them. Looked up from germline, CDR1 is SNHLY and CDR2 is FYNNEI. This chain's CDR3 is CASTRSQGPVNTF. The DNA for the CDR3 is TGTGCCAGCACGAGGTCACAGGGACCGGTGAACACCTTC.

The V call is TRBV7-3, the J call TRBJ2-5; 7 bases line up with TRBD2. The germline gives CDR1 SGHTA, CDR2 FQGTGA. The CDR3 sequence is 15 residues long. The V gene end was trimmed by 1 base and the J gene end by 8 bases; junction bases not matched to a gene: 10. The CDR3 DNA follows: TGTGCCAGCAGCTTAAGGGGACGGGGGGTTGGTACCCAGTACTTC. Amino acids: CASSLRGRGVGTQYF. The full variable domain, in which reference TRBV7-3 and TRBJ2-5 provide the parts outside the CDR3, is GAGVSQTPSNKVTEKGKYVELRCDPISGHTALYWYRQSLGQGPEFLIYFQGTGAADDSGLPNDRFFAVRPEGSVSTLKIQRTERGDSAVYLCASSLRGRGVGTQYFGPGTRLLVL.

This clonotype was observed a few times. The chain uses TRBV2 and TRBJ1-5; 7 bases agree with TRBD1. Trimming cost V 10 bases and J 6 bases; bases outside gene matches: 6. Germline V gives CDR1 SNHLY, CDR2 FYNNEI. The CDR3 is made up of 12 amino acids. The CDR3 sequence: CATGQASQPQHF. DNA of the CDR3: TGTGCCACAGGACAGGCAAGTCAGCCCCAGCATTTT.

This clonotype was recorded at least ten times. This chain connects TRBV19 to TRBJ1-3; D is unresolved. Germline V gives CDR1 LNHDA, CDR2 SQIVND (reference sequence). CDR3 size: 14 residues. V lost 6 bases to trimming and J lost 0 bases, with 9 bases between them. CDR3 nucleotide sequence: TGTGCCAGTAGGACGACCCTCTCTGGAAACACCATATATTTT. Translated, it gives CASRTTLSGNTIYF.

There are a few counts of this clonotype. V usage is TRBV29-1 and J usage is TRBJ1-2, with D tentatively TRBD1 (5 bases). Deletions cut 7 bases from V and 2 bases from J, with 8 bases between. Germline CDR1 and CDR2: SQVTM and ANQGSEA. This CDR3 comprises 11 residues. This CDR3 reads CSERQNYGYTF. The CDR3 nucleotides are TGCAGCGAGAGACAGAACTATGGCTACACCTTC.

Details on this clonotype: One end of the junction varies from germline; a read error may be responsible. The gene calls are TRBV7-9 and TRBJ1-2, with D possibly being TRBD1 (5 bases). There are 16 residues in the CDR3. Germline loops: CDR1 SEHNR, CDR2 FQNEAQ (reference sequence). The CDR3 nucleotides read TGCGCCAGCAGCCCCTCTATCGCGGGACTGTCCTATGGCTACACCTTC. It encodes CASSPSIAGLSYGYTF. Supplemented by reference TRBV7-9 and TRBJ1-2, the full variable domain reads DTGVSQNPRHKITKRGQNVTFRCDPISEHNRLYWYRQTLGQGPEFLTYFQNEAQLEKSRLLSDRFSAERPKGSFSTLEIQRTEQGDSAMYLCASSPSIAGLSYGYTFGSGTRLTVV.

The sample holds many counts of this clonotype. J is TRBJ2-6 and V is TRBV10-3, with D possibly matching TRBD2 (7 bases). The length of the CDR3 is 15 residues. V lost 10 bases to trimming and J lost 7 bases, with 20 bases between them. CDR1 ENHRY and CDR2 SYGVKD come from the germline V gene. This CDR3 reads CATTDATGGANVLTF. Written as DNA, the CDR3 is TGTGCCACAACCGACGCGACGGGGGGCGCCAACGTCCTGACTTTC.

The chain uses TRBV20-1 and TRBJ1-2; D is perhaps TRBD1 (6 bases). The V end was cut by 1 base, the J end by 2 bases, with 8 bases between. The CDR3 is made up of 13 amino acids. The germline CDR1 and CDR2 sequences are DFQATT and SNEGSKA (reference sequence). The CDR3 loop reads CSARVTGNYGYTF. The CDR3 DNA sequence: TGCAGTGCTAGAGTTACAGGGAACTATGGCTACACCTTC.